Listed below are T cell receptor beta chains from one sample, sequenced in a study of blood T cell repertoires in COVID-19. Generated by immunoSEQ multiplex PCR, the TCRdb table keeps only in-frame clones and is missing some. This table holds about 180,000 clones, approximately 88% found once. Sequenced input: peripheral blood. The receptors stem from a woman in her thirties with acute or convalescent COVID-19. CDR3s include the opening cysteine and the closing phenylalanine or tryptophan. The D gene is left open where the match is weak. The size field is filled for only some rows; it gives once, few, many or a size class.

j_call d_call clone_size v_call cdr3_aa cdr3_nt
TRBJ1-4 TRBD1 . TRBV18 CASSDGQGSTNEKLFF TGTGCCAGCTCAGACGGACAGGGATCAACTAATGAAAAACTGTTTTTT
TRBJ2-1 TRBD1 . TRBV19 CASKAQGINEQFF TGTGCCAGTAAGGCACAGGGGATTAATGAGCAGTTCTTC
TRBJ1-1 . . TRBV21-1 CASTGGNTEAFF TGTGCCAGCACGGGGGGGAACACTGAAGCTTTCTTT
TRBJ2-5 . . TRBV5-8 CASSHGRQGQETQYF TGTGCCAGCAGCCACGGAAGACAAGGCCAAGAGACCCAGTACTTC
TRBJ2-3 TRBD1 . TRBV7-8 CASSFVGQGTDTQYF TGTGCCAGCAGCTTCGTCGGACAGGGTACAGATACGCAGTATTTT
TRBJ2-5 TRBD2 once TRBV5-1 CASSLVSGGETQYF TGCGCCAGCAGCTTGGTTAGCGGGGGGGAGACCCAGTACTTC
TRBJ2-7 . . TRBV28 CAAQSREAYEQYF TGTGCCGCCCAATCTAGAGAGGCCTACGAGCAGTACTTC
TRBJ1-1 . . TRBV30 CAWSYLGYAFF TGTGCCTGGAGTTACCTCGGTTATGCTTTCTTT
TRBJ2-5 TRBD2 . TRBV3-1/TRBV3-2 CASSQWAVGGKETQYF TGTGCCAGCAGCCAATGGGCAGTGGGAGGGAAAGAGACCCAGTACTTC
TRBJ2-2 TRBD1 . TRBV27 CASSPWTGGTGELFF TGTGCCAGCAGCCCGTGGACAGGGGGCACCGGGGAGCTGTTTTTT
TRBJ2-7 TRBD2 . TRBV14 CASSRGLAGVEEQYF TGTGCCAGCAGCCGGGGACTAGCGGGAGTGGAAGAGCAGTACTTC
TRBJ2-7 TRBD2 . TRBV9 CASSVGASGISYEQYF TGTGCCAGCAGCGTAGGGGCTAGCGGGATTTCCTACGAGCAGTACTTC
TRBJ2-7 . . TRBV7-9 CASSLVGPLTF TGTGCCAGCAGCTTAGTGGGGCCCCTAACGTTC
TRBJ2-7 . . TRBV21-1 CASSNRQGDYEQYF TGTGCCAGCAGCAATCGACAGGGAGACTACGAGCAGTACTTC
TRBJ1-5 . . TRBV6-5 CASSYNRDNNQPQHF TGTGCCAGCAGTTACAACCGGGACAACAATCAGCCCCAGCATTTT